This TCR beta chain was profiled in a study of blood T cell repertoires in COVID-19. As for the study in general: Both acute and convalescent COVID-19 samples were obtained from the United States, Italy and Spain. From T cells, B-cell-depleted T cells, or PBMCs came the material, which was cDNA or gDNA.

The authors' processing: Estimates of nucleated cell counts were drawn from the amplification of reference gene primers. Libraries were prepared by immunoSEQ multiplex PCR; TCRdb keeps only in-frame clonotypes and omits some of them. V, J and clone size derive from that table, while D and trimming were established from the DNA sequence. The sample holds about 530,000 clones, roughly nine tenths seen once. During active infection, Seattle patients enrolled and were then monitored through disease. The specimen sequenced was peripheral blood. The sequence was obtained from a woman aged 50 to 60 with COVID-19, enrolled during active disease.

The CDR3 loop is CASSSQGAGGTGSYNEQFF. CDR3 nucleotides: TGTGCCAGCAGTTCCCAGGGAGCAGGGGGCACGGGCTCCTACAATGAGCAGTTCTTC. The rearrangement uses TRBV2 and TRBJ2-1; the match to TRBD1 covers 8 bases. This CDR3 is built from 19 residues. The V and J ends lost 5 bases and 0 bases, in that order; junction bases with no gene match: 15. Germline assignment: CDR1 SNHLY and CDR2 FYNNEI.